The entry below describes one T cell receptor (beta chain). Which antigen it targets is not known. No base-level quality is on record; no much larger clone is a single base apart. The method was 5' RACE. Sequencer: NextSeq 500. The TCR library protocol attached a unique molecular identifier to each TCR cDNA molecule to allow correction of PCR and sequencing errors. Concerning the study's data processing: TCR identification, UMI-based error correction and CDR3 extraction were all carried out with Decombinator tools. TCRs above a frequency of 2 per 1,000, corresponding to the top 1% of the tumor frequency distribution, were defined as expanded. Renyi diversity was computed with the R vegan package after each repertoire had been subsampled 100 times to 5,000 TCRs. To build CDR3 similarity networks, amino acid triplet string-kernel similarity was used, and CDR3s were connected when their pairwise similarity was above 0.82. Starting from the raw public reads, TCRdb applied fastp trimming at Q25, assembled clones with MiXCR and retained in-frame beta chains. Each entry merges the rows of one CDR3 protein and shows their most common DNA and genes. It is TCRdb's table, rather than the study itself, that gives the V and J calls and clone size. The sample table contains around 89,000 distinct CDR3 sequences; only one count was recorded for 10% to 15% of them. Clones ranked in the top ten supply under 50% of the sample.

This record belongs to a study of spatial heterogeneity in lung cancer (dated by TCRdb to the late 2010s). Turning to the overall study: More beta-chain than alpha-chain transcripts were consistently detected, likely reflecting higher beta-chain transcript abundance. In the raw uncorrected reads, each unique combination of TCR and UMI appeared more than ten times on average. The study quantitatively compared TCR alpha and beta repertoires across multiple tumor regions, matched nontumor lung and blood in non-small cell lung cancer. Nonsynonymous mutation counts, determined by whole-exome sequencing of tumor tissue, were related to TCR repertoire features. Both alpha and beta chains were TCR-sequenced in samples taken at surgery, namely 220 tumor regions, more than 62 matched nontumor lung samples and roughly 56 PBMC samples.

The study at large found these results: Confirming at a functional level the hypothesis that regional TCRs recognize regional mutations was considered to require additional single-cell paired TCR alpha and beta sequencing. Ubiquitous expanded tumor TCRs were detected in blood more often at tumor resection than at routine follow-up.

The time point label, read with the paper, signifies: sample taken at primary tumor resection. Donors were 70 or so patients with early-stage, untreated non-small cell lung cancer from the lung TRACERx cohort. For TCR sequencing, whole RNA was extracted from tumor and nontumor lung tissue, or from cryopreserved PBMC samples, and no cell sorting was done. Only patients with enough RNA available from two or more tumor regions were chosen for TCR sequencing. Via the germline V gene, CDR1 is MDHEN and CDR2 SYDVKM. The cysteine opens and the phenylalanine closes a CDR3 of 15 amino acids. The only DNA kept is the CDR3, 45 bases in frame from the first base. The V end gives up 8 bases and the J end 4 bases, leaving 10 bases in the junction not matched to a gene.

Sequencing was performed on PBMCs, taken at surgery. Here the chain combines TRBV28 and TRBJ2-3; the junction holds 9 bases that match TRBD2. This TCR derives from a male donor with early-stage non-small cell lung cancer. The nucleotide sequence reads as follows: TGTGCCAGCGGGCGGGCGAGCGGGGGGCCAGATACGCAGTATTTT. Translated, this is CASGRASGGPDTQYF.